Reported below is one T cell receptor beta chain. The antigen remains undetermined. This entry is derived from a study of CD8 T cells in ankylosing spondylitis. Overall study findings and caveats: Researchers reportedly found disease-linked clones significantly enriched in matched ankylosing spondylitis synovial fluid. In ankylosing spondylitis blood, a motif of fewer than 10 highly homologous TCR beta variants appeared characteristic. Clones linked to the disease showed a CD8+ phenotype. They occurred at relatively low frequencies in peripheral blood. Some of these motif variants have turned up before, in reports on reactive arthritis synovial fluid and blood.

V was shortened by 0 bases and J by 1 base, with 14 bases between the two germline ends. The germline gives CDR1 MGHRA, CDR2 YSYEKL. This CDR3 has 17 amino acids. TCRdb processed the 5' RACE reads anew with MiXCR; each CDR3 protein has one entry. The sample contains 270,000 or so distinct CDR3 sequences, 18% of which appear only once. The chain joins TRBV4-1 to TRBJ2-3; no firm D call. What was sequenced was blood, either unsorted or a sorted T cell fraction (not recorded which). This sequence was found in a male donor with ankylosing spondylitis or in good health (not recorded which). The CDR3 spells CASSQDRTSRGTDTQYF. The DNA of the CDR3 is TGCGCCAGCAGCCAAGATCGGACCTCACGAGGCACAGATACGCAGTATTTT.